This T cell receptor (beta chain) was captured by sequencing in a study of T cell clonality in common variable immunodeficiency. Overall study findings and caveats: In common variable immunodeficiency, TCR beta chains reportedly carried fewer deletions and N-nucleotide insertions.

V lost 7 bases, J lost 1 base, and 14 bases lay in between. The CDR3 is 15 residues long. CDR1 and CDR2 (germline): LNHDA, SQIVND (reference sequence). Some clones are missing from TCRdb's copy, which holds only in-frame ones; the method was immunoSEQ multiplex PCR. The sample has over 30,000 clones, none seen only once. As for this clone: Its specificity is not known. The read ends 3 residues before the CDR3 terminus; that terminus is restored from the germline J gene.

The V gene is TRBV19, the J gene TRBJ2-4; D is perhaps TRBD2 (6 bases). Input material: peripheral blood mononuclear cells. The sequence was obtained from a human donor with common variable immunodeficiency. The chain's CDR3 is CASNPGLGAKNIQYF. The CDR3 bases that were read are TGTGCCAGTAATCCGGGACTCGGGGCCAAAAACATT.